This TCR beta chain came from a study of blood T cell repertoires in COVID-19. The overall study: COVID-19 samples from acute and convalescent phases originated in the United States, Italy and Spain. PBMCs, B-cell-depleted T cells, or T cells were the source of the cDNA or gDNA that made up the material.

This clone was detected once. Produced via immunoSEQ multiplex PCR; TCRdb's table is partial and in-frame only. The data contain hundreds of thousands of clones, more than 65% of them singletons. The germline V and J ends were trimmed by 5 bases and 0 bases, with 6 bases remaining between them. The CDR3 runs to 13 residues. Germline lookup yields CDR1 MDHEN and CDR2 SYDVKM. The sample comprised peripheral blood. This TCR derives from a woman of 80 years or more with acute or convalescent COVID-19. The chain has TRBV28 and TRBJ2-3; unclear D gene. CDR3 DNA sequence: TGTGCCAGCAGTCCACACAGCACAGATACGCAGTATTTT. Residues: CASSPHSTDTQYF.